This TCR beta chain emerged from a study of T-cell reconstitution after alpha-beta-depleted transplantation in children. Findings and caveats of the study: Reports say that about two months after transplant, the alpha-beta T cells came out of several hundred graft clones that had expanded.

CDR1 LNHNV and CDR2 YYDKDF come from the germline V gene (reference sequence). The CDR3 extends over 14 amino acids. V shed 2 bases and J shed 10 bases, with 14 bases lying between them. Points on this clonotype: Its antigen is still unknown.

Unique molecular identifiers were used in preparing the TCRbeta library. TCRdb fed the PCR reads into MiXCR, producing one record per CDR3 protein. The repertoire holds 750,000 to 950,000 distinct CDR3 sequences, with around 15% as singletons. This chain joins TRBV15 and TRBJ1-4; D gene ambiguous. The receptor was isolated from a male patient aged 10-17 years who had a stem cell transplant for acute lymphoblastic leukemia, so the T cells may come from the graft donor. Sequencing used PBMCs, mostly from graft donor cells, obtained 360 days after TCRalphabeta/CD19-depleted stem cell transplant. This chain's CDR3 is CATSRPSSEGKLFF. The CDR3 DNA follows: TGTGCCACCAGCAGACCCTCTTCGGAGGGAAAACTGTTTTTT. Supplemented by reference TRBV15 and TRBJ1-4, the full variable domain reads DAMVIQNPRYQVTQFGKPVTLSCSQTLNHNVMYWYQQKSSQAPKLLFHYYDKDFNNEADTPDNFQSRRPNTSFCFLDIRSPGLGDTAMYLCATSRPSSEGKLFFGSGTQLSVL.